This T cell receptor beta chain was profiled in a study of T-cell memory formation after mild COVID-19. One entry per CDR3 protein, called by TCRdb with MiXCR from the 5' RACE reads. The profile covers 200,000 to 250,000 distinct CDR3 sequences, with around 9.5% appearing a single time and roughly 4% taken by the ten largest. CDR3 length: 14 residues. Looked up from germline, CDR1 is LGHNA and CDR2 is YSLEER. The germline V and J ends were trimmed by 2 bases and 2 bases, with 7 bases remaining between them. The genes are TRBV4-3 and TRBJ2-4; D is uncertain. This clonotype was obtained from a young man who had mild COVID-19 (a few samples of this study predate the infection). Cell type and time point are not known. The material sequenced was PBMCs or a T cell subset sorted from them (not recorded which). CDR3 loop: CASSQLGTKNIQYF. The CDR3 coding sequence is TGCGCCAGCAGCCAACTGGGGACCAAAAACATTCAGTACTTC.